The 10 T cell receptor beta chains below all came from one sample that was sequenced in a study of CD8+ T cells in alopecia areata. The sequencing template was cDNA reverse transcribed from extracted RNA. Sequencing was performed with immunoSEQ multiplex PCR; in TCRdb, only in-frame clones are kept and a portion is missing. The data show around 300,000 clones, 50% to 75% seen once. Stated treatment: oral pan-JAK inhibitor, 5-10 mg twice daily. Sequencing used CD4+ T cells sorted from blood, obtained at approximately week 52, from a patient treated with tofacitinib. All receptors derive from a human donor with alopecia areata.

This sequence joins TRBV5-6 and TRBJ2-5; D call uncertain. The CDR3 runs to 13 residues. Trimming pared 4 bases from V and 1 base from J, leaving 8 bases between. Germline lookup yields CDR1 SGHDT and CDR2 YYEEEE. The CDR3 DNA sequence: TGTGCCAGCAGCCGCCGGGCCCAAGAGACCCAGTACTTC. It specifies CASSRRAQETQYF.

This chain joins TRBV29-1 and TRBJ2-7, with D possibly called TRBD1 or TRBD2 (5 bases each). The V gene's germline CDR1 is SQVTM and CDR2 ANQGSEA. CDR3 length: 11 amino acids. Deletions cut 6 bases from V and 5 bases from J, with 11 bases between. The CDR3 sequence: CSVGDGDEQYF. In nucleotides, the CDR3 is TGCAGCGTAGGGGACGGAGACGAGCAGTACTTC.

This rearrangement joins TRBV6-1 to TRBJ2-7; 9 bases are a match to TRBD1. V gave up 6 bases and J gave up 5 bases; unmatched junction bases: 11. This CDR3 comprises 15 residues. The V gene's germline CDR1 is MNHNS and CDR2 SASEGT. The CDR3 bases are TGTGCCAGCAGCACCCGGGACAGGGCAAGTCACGAGCAGTACTTC. Its translation: CASSTRDRASHEQYF.

Details on this clone: Other DNA sequences in the sample encode the same CDR3. The rearrangement uses TRBV29-1 and TRBJ1-1; D is unclear. The CDR3 extends over 11 amino acids. The V gene's germline CDR1 is SQVTM and CDR2 ANQGSEA. V was shortened by 6 bases and J by 2 bases, with 7 bases between the two germline ends. CDR3 coding DNA: TGCAGCGTCGTCGGAAACACTGAAGCTTTCTTT. It codes for CSVVGNTEAFF.

The rearrangement uses TRBV6-6 and TRBJ2-1, with 10 bases aligning to TRBD1. With 7 bases clipped from V and 10 bases from J, the junction kept 13 bases outside the gene matches. The CDR3 totals 15 residues. Germline CDR1 and CDR2: MNHNY and SVGAGI (reference sequence). In DNA form, the CDR3 reads TGTGCCAGCATCGCCCGGGACAGGGGCGTGAGGGAGCAGTTCTTC. This sequence encodes CASIARDRGVREQFF.

CDR3 DNA: TGTGCCAGCAGCTTAGATCGCGCAGGAGAGACCCAGTACTTC. It translates to CASSLDRAGETQYF. V gene TRBV7-2 combines with J gene TRBJ2-5; D unclear. The V gene's germline CDR1 is SGHTA and CDR2 FQGNSA. Trimming removed 1 base at V and 4 bases at J, with 10 bases between. The CDR3 totals 14 residues.

This chain connects TRBV15 to TRBJ1-6; D possibly corresponds to TRBD1 (5 bases). Trimming left V 0 bases short and J 7 bases short, with 10 bases between. This CDR3 contains 15 residues. Germline CDR1 is LNHNV and CDR2 is YYDKDF (reference sequence). CDR3 DNA sequence: TGTGCCACCAGCAGAGACGTTTCAGGGAATTCACCCCTCCACTTT. It translates to CATSRDVSGNSPLHF.

The gene calls are TRBV30 and TRBJ2-2; D possibly uses TRBD1 or TRBD2 (6 bases each). Germline V gene lookup returns CDR1 GTSNPN and CDR2 SVGIG (reference sequence). The CDR3 contains 12 residues. V lost 8 bases to trimming and J lost 1 base, with 8 bases between them. The CDR3 reads CAGGGNTGELFF. CDR3 bases: TGTGCCGGAGGGGGGAACACCGGGGAGCTGTTTTTT.

The rearrangement uses TRBV11-1 and TRBJ1-5; D perhaps matches TRBD1 (5 bases). V was cut by 1 base and J by 5 bases, with 9 bases left in between. The CDR3 is 14 residues long. Germline V CDR1 and CDR2: SGHAT, FQDESV (reference sequence). For the CDR3, the DNA is TGTGCCAGCAGCTTAGGTGACAGCTATCAGCCCCAGCATTTT. Translating it yields CASSLGDSYQPQHF.

This clone was detected only a few times. One end of the junction does not line up with germline, which may come from a read error. The CDR3 DNA is TGCGCCAGCAGGTTGGGGGGGCTTGAGGAGACCCAGTACTTC. Residues: CASRLGGLEETQYF. The genes are TRBV5-1 and TRBJ2-5, with D possibly matching TRBD2 (7 bases). The CDR3 is 14 amino acids. CDR1 is SGHRS and CDR2 is YFSETQ in the germline V gene.